The 28 T cell receptor beta chains given below trace back to one sample, sequenced in a study of blood T cell repertoires in COVID-19. Clones were read by immunoSEQ multiplex PCR, and TCRdb kept only the in-frame ones, dropping some. The data contain hundreds of thousands of clones, 82% of them seen just once; the ten biggest clones take up about 3.6%. Sequenced material: peripheral blood. Receptors were obtained from a woman older than 75 with acute or convalescent COVID-19.

The chain couples TRBV3-1 (or the pseudogene TRBV3-2) to TRBJ1-3; D remains unclear. Deletions cut 0 bases from V and 9 bases from J, with 12 bases between. CDR3 size: 14 residues. The germline V gene has CDR1 LGHDT and CDR2 YNNKEL (reference sequence). Here the CDR3 DNA reads TGTGCCAGCAGCCAAGACATCTGGGAGTCCACCATATATTTT. Translated: CASSQDIWESTIYF.

The rearrangement joins TRBV6-4 to TRBJ2-7, with D perhaps matching TRBD1 (5 bases). CDR3 length: 12 residues. Trimming cost V 9 bases and J 5 bases, with 14 bases left between them. The V gene's germline CDR1 is MRHNA and CDR2 SNTAGT. CDR3 region: CARRIDSHEQYF. CDR3 in DNA: TGTGCCAGACGTATCGACAGCCACGAGCAGTACTTC.

The chain joins TRBV2 to TRBJ2-7, with D possibly being TRBD1 (5 bases). Looked up from germline, CDR1 is SNHLY and CDR2 is FYNNEI. There are 13 residues in the CDR3. V gave up 7 bases and J gave up 2 bases, with 12 bases separating them. The CDR3 loop is CASKVGAPYEQYF. For the CDR3, the DNA is TGTGCCAGCAAAGTAGGGGCTCCCTACGAGCAGTACTTC.

The chain recombines TRBV3-1 (or the pseudogene TRBV3-2) with TRBJ2-2, with a possible D match to TRBD1 (5 bases). Germline CDR1 reads LGHDT; CDR2 reads YNNKEL (reference sequence). CDR3 length: 17 residues. The V end lost 4 bases, the J end lost 6 bases, and 21 bases lay between the germline ends. The CDR3 nucleotides are TGTGCCAGCAGCCCGGACATGCCGGACATAAAGGCCGGGGAGCTGTTTTTT. It codes for CASSPDMPDIKAGELFF.

This clone is a singleton in its sample. This chain uses TRBV5-4 with TRBJ1-4; TRBD1 aligns across 10 bases. Looked up from germline, CDR1 is SGHNT and CDR2 is YYREEE (reference sequence). The CDR3 has 15 amino acids. The V and J ends lost 4 bases and 8 bases, in that order; junction bases with no gene match: 8. As DNA, the CDR3 is TGTGCCAGCAGCACCGGGACAGGGGTTTTGGAAAAACTGTTTTTT. Translating gives CASSTGTGVLEKLFF.

This clone showed up just a few times. The chain is built from TRBV7-2 and TRBJ2-7, with a weak D call TRBD2 (6 bases). The CDR3 is 13 amino acids. CDR1 and CDR2 from the germline V gene are SGHTA and FQGNSA. V lost 1 base, J lost 7 bases, and 11 bases lay in between. CDR3 region: CASSLEMGREQYF. The CDR3 coding sequence is TGTGCCAGCAGCTTAGAAATGGGGAGGGAGCAGTACTTC.

This rearrangement joins TRBV7-9 to TRBJ1-2, with 9 bases that match TRBD1. The CDR3 has 15 amino acids. The junction had 8 bases not matched to a gene; V was cut back by 4 bases and J by 5 bases. Germline CDR1 and CDR2: SEHNR and FQNEAQ (reference sequence). CDR3: CASSSPGTGIYGYTF. The DNA of the CDR3 is TGTGCCAGCAGCTCGCCCGGGACAGGGATATATGGCTACACCTTC.

The J gene is TRBJ1-6, the V gene TRBV6-6; 7 bases match TRBD1. CDR3 size: 17 residues. V lost 5 bases and J lost 0; bases outside the gene matches: 7. The germline CDR1 and CDR2 sequences are MNHNY and SVGAGI (reference sequence). CDR3 loop: CASSRTGASSYNSPLHF. The CDR3, as DNA: TGTGCCAGCAGTCGAACAGGGGCCAGCTCCTATAATTCACCCCTCCACTTT.

This chain joins TRBV7-7 and TRBJ2-2; maybe TRBD2 (7 bases). Trimming took 5 bases from V and 3 from J, leaving 16 bases between them. The germline CDR1 and CDR2 sequences are SSHAT and FNYEAQ (reference sequence). CDR3 length equals 16 residues. The CDR3: CASSPIGGADTGELFF. In DNA, the CDR3 is TGTGCCAGCAGCCCTATAGGGGGGGCGGACACCGGGGAGCTGTTTTTT.

This clone was seen just once. The chain employs TRBV9 and TRBJ2-2; D is possibly TRBD1 (6 bases). Germline lookup yields CDR1 SGDLS and CDR2 YYNGEE. This CDR3 spans 16 amino acids. V lost 0 bases, J lost 1 base, and 10 bases lay in between. CDR3 sequence reads: CASSVGQGQNTGELFF. The CDR3 DNA reads TGTGCCAGCAGCGTAGGGCAGGGGCAGAACACCGGGGAGCTGTTTTTT.

The chain couples TRBV5-6 to TRBJ2-7; the match to TRBD1 covers 8 bases. Germline CDR1 reads SGHDT; CDR2 reads YYEEEE. V trimming: 4 bases; J trimming: 4 bases; junction bases outside the gene matches: 7. The CDR3 covers 14 residues. Written as DNA, the CDR3 is TGTGCCAGCAGCCCAGGGGGCAAGGGATACGAGCAGTACTTC. It is translated as CASSPGGKGYEQYF.

The chain has TRBV7-3 and TRBJ2-6; 8 nucleotides agree with TRBD2. Germline V gene lookup returns CDR1 SGHTA and CDR2 FQGTGA. This CDR3 is built from 18 residues. V was clipped by 4 bases and J by 3 bases; unmatched bases: 11. The chain's CDR3 is CASSSHKSGGGGANVLTF. The CDR3 region has the DNA TGTGCCAGCAGCTCCCACAAAAGCGGGGGTGGTGGGGCCAACGTCCTGACTTTC.

The chain links TRBV7-6 to TRBJ1-6; D uncertain. This CDR3 has 16 residues. V lost 4 bases, J lost 0 bases, and 10 bases lay in between. Germline V gene data show CDR1 as SGHVS and CDR2 as FNYEAQ. In nucleotides, the CDR3 is TGTGCCAGCAGCTCCTCGGAGAGCTCCTATAATTCACCCCTCCACTTT. Its translation is CASSSSESSYNSPLHF.

The chain couples TRBV2 to TRBJ2-3; D uncertain. With 4 bases removed from V and 5 bases from J, the gap between germline ends came to 10 bases. The CDR3 is 13 amino acids. Germline V gene data show CDR1 as SNHLY and CDR2 as FYNNEI. The CDR3 loop reads CASSGERGDTQYF. CDR3 sequence (DNA): TGTGCCAGCAGTGGCGAGAGAGGAGATACGCAGTATTTT.

J is TRBJ2-3 and V is TRBV4-2, with TRBD2 identical over 10 bases. The ends lost 0 bases at V and 3 bases at J; junction bases unmatched: 3. Germline lookup yields CDR1 LGHNA and CDR2 YNFKEQ. This CDR3 has 16 residues. The CDR3 DNA sequence: TGTGCCAGCAGCCAAGATCCGGGACTAGCGACAGATACGCAGTATTTT. This gives the protein CASSQDPGLATDTQYF.

The chain joins TRBV2 to TRBJ1-6; D uncertain. The CDR3 has 13 residues. V lost 6 bases and J 6 bases, leaving 9 bases between the germline ends. Per the germline V gene, CDR1 is SNHLY and CDR2 is FYNNEI. The CDR3 protein is CASRQEVNSPLHF. The CDR3 nucleotides read TGTGCCAGCAGGCAGGAGGTTAATTCACCCCTCCACTTT.

The chain has TRBV6-4 and TRBJ2-1; no firm D call. The CDR3 sequence is 14 residues long. V dropped 2 bases and J dropped 8 bases, with 13 bases sitting between them. CDR1 is MRHNA and CDR2 is SNTAGT in the germline V gene. The chain's CDR3 is CASSDVSIGDEQFF. DNA for the CDR3: TGTGCCAGCAGTGACGTCTCAATAGGAGATGAGCAGTTCTTC.

The gene calls are TRBV28 and TRBJ2-3, with TRBD1 matching 12 bases. V shed 5 bases and J 7 bases; nucleotides not matched to a gene: 10. In germline, CDR1 is MDHEN, CDR2 SYDVKM. The length of the CDR3 is 16 residues. CDR3 DNA: TGTGCCAGCAGTCTTCCCCCGGGACAGGGGGCTTATACGCAGTATTTT. It specifies CASSLPPGQGAYTQYF.

This chain's CDR3 is CASGPPGDNNSPLHF. CDR3 DNA: TGTGCCAGCGGCCCCCCGGGGGATAATAATTCACCCCTCCACTTT. The chain has TRBV6-6 and TRBJ1-6; possible D gene TRBD1, 5 bases. The germline V gene has CDR1 MNHNY and CDR2 SVGAGI (reference sequence). The CDR3 totals 15 residues. The V gene lost 8 bases and the J gene lost 5 bases, with 16 bases spanning the gap.

The chain is built from TRBV10-3 and TRBJ2-3; 7 bases fit TRBD1. Looked up from germline, CDR1 is ENHRY and CDR2 is SYGVKD. Losses at the gene ends were 8 bases for V and 2 bases for J; bases not matched to a gene: 10. This CDR3 is 15 amino acids long. The CDR3 DNA sequence: TGTGCCATCTCATTGCTGGGGACAGCCACAGATACGCAGTATTTT. Protein product: CAISLLGTATDTQYF.

This clone was counted a single time. The chain links TRBV6-6 to TRBJ2-7; TRBD1 aligns across 11 bases. Germline V CDR1 and CDR2: MNHNY, SVGAGI (reference sequence). The V gene end was trimmed by 4 bases and the J gene end by 3 bases; junction bases not matched to a gene: 2. This CDR3 is 14 amino acids long. The CDR3 is CASSWDRGDYEQYF. CDR3 coding DNA: TGTGCCAGCAGTTGGGACAGGGGGGACTACGAGCAGTACTTC.

V and J are TRBV28 and TRBJ1-4; D is unresolved. The CDR3 is 12 residues long. Trimming shortened V by 5 bases and J by 5 bases, and 6 bases separated the two germline ends. The germline V gene encodes CDR1 MDHEN and CDR2 SYDVKM. The CDR3 DNA reads as TGTGCCAGCAGTATCGTGAATGAAAAACTGTTTTTT. Its protein product is CASSIVNEKLFF.

This chain uses TRBV6-5 with TRBJ2-6; D is unresolved. The ends were cut back, 7 bases at V and 4 bases at J, with 8 bases in the middle. Germline V gene lookup returns CDR1 MNHEY and CDR2 SVGAGI. The CDR3 extends over 13 amino acids. CDR3 loop: CASTKRGANVLTF. The CDR3 nucleotides are TGTGCCAGCACTAAAAGAGGGGCCAACGTCCTGACTTTC.

The chain recombines TRBV19 with TRBJ1-1; D unclear. V lost 5 bases and J 0 bases, leaving 7 bases between the germline ends. This CDR3 spans 13 amino acids. Germline V lookup: CDR1 LNHDA, CDR2 SQIVND (reference sequence). This chain's CDR3 is CASSPQVNTEAFF. The DNA for the CDR3 is TGTGCCAGTAGTCCTCAGGTGAACACTGAAGCTTTCTTT.

V is TRBV7-3 and J is TRBJ1-2, with D possibly matching TRBD1 (6 bases). The CDR3 runs to 13 residues. V gave up 3 bases and J gave up 4 bases, with 9 bases separating them. Germline V lookup: CDR1 SGHTA, CDR2 FQGTGA. The CDR3 coding sequence is TGTGCCAGCAGCTTGTACAGGGCCTATGGCTACACCTTC. Amino acid sequence: CASSLYRAYGYTF. Complete variable domain (other parts from reference TRBV7-3 and TRBJ1-2): GAGVSQTPSNKVTEKGKYVELRCDPISGHTALYWYRQSLGQGPEFLIYFQGTGAADDSGLPNDRFFAVRPEGSVSTLKIQRTERGDSAVYLCASSLYRAYGYTFGSGTRLTVV.

This chain links TRBV11-2 with TRBJ1-1; D not certain. V was trimmed by 1 base and J by 8 bases, leaving 11 bases between them. Germline V lookup: CDR1 SGHAT, CDR2 FQNNGV. This CDR3 comprises 13 residues. In DNA form, the CDR3 reads TGTGCCAGCAGCTTAGTTATTGGCAGAGAAGCTTTCTTT. This translates into CASSLVIGREAFF.

V and J are TRBV30 and TRBJ1-5; no definite D call. V was clipped by 8 bases and J by 3 bases, with 14 bases between them. Per germline, CDR1 GTSNPN and CDR2 SVGIG (reference sequence). The CDR3 runs 13 residues. For the CDR3, the DNA is TGTGCCGCTAGCACAGCTATCAATCAGCCCCAGCATTTT. It translates to CAASTAINQPQHF.

This clone was observed once. The CDR3 nucleotides are TGTGCCAGTAGTGCCACAGGGTCCCATGAGCAGTTCTTC. Translation: CASSATGSHEQFF. The chain employs TRBV19 and TRBJ2-1, with D possibly TRBD1 on 6 matching bases. V was trimmed by 5 bases and J by 8 bases, leaving 13 bases between them. CDR1 LNHDA and CDR2 SQIVND come from the germline V gene (reference sequence). This CDR3 spans 13 amino acids.